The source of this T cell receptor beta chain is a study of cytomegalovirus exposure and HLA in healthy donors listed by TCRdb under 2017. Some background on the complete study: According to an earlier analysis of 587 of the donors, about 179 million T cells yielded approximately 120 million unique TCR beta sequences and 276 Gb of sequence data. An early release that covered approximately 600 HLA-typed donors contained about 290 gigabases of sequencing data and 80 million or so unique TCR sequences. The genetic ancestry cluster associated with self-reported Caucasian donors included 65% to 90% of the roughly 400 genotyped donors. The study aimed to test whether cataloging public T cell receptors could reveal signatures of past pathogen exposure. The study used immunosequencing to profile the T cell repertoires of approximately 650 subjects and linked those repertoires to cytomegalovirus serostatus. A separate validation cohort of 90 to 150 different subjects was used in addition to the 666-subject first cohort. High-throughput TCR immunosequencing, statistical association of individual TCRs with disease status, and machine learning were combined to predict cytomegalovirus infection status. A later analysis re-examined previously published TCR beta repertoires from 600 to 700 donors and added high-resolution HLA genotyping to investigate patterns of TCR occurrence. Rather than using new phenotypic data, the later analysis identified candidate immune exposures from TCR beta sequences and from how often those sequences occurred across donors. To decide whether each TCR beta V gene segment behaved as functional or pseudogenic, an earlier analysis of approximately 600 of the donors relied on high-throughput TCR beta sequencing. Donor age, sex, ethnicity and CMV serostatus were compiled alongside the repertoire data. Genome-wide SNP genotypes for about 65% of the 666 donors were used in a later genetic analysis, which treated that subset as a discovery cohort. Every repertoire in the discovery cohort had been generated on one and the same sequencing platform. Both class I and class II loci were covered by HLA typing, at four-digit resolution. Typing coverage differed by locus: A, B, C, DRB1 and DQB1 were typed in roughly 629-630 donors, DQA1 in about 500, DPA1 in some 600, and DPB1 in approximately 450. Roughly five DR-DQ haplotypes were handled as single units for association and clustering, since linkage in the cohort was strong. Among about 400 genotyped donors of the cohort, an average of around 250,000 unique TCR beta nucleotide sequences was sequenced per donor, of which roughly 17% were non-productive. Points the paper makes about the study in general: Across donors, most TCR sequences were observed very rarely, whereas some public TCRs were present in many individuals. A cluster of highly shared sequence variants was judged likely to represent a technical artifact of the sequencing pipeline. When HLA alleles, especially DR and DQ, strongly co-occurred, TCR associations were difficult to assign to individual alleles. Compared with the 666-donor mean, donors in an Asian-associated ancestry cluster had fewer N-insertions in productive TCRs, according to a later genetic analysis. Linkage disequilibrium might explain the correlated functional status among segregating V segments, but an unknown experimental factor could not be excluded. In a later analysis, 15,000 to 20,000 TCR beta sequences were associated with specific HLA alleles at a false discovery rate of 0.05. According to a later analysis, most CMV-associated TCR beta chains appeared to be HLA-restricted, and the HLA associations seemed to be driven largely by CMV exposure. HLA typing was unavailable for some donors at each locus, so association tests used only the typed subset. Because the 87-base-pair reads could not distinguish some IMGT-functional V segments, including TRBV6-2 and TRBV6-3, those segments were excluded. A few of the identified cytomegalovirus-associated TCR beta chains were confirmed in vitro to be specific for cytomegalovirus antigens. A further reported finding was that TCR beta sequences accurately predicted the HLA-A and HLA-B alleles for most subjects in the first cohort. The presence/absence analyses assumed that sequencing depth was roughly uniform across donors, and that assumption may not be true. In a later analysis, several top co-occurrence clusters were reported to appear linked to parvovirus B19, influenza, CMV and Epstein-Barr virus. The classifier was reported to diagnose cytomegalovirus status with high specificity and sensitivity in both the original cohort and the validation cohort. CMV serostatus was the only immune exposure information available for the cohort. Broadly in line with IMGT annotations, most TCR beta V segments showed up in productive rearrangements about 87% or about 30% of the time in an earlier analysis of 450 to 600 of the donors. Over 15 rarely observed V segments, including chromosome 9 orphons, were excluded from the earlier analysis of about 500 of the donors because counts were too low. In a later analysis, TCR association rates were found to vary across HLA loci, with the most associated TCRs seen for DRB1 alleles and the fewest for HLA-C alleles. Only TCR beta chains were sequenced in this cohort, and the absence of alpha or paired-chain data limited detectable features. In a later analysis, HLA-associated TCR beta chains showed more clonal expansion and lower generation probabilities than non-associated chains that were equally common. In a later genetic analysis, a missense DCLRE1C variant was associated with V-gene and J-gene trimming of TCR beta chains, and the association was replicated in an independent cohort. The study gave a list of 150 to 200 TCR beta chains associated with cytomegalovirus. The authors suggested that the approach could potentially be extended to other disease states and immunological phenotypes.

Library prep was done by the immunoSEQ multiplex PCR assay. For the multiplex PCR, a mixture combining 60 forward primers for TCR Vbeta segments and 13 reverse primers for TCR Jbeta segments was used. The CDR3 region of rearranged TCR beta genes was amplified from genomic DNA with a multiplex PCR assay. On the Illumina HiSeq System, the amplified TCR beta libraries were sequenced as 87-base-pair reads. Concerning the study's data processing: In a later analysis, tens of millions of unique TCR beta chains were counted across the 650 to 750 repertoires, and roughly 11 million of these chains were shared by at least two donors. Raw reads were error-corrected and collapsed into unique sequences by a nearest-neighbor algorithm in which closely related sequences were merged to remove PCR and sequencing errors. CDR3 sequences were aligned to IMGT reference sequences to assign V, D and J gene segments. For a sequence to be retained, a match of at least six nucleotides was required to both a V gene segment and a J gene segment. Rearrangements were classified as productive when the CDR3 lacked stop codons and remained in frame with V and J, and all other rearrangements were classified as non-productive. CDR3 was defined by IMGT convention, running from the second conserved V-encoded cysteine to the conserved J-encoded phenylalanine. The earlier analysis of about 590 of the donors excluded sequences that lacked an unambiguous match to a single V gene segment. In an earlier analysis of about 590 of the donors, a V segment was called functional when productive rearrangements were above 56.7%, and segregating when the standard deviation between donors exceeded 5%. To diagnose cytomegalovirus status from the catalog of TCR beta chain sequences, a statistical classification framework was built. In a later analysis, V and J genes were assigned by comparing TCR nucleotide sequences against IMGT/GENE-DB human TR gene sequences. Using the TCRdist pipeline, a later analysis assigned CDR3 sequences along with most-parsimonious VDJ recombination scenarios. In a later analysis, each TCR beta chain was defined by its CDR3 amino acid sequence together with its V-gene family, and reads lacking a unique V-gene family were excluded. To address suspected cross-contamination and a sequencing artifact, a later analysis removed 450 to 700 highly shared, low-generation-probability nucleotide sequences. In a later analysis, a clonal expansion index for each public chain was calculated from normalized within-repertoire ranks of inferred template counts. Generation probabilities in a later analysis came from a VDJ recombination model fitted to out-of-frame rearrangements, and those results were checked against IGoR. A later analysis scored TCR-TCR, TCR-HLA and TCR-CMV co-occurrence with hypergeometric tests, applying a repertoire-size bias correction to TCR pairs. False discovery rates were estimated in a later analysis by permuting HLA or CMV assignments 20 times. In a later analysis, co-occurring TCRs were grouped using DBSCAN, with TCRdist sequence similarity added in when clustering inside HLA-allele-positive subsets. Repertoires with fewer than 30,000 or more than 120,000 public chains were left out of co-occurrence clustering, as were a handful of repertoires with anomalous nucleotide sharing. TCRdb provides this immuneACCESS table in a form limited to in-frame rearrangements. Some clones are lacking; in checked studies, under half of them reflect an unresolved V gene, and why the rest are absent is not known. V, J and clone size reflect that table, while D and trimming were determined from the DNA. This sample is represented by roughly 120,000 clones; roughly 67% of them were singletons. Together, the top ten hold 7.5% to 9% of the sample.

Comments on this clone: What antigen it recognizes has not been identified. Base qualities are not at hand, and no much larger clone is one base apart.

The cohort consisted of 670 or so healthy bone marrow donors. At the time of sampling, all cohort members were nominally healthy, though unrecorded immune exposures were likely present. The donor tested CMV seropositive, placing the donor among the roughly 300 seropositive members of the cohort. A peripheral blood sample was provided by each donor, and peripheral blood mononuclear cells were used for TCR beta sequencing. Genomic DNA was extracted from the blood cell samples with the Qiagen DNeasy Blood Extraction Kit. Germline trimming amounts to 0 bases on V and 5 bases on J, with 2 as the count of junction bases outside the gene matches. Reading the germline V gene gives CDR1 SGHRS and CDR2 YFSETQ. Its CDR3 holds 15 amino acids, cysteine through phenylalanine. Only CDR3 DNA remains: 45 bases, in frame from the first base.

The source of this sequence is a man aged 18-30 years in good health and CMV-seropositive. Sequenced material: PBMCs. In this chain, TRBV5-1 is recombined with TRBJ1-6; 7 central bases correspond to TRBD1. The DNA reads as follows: TGCGCCAGCAGCTTGGCGGGGACAGATAATTCACCCCTCCACTTT. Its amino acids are CASSLAGTDNSPLHF.